This T cell receptor beta chain emerged from a study of CD4 T cells in relation to SARS-CoV-2 and coronaviruses. General study findings and limits: The cross-reactivity analysis covered only spike protein, not other viral proteins.

About this clone: The antigen is undetermined. Relative to the germline gene, one junction end is altered; a read error may explain this.

CDR1 and CDR2 from the germline V gene are LGHDT and YNNKEL (reference sequence). CDR3 length: 12 amino acids. Produced via immunoSEQ multiplex PCR; TCRdb's table is partial and in-frame only. The repertoire has about 26,000 clones, 75% of them found once; the top ten carry around 13%. Before the COVID-19 pandemic, during about 2011-2019, CD4+ T cells were taken from unexposed donors. Isolation of CD4+ T cells took place after approximately eleven days in culture. Each well had about 2.1 million PBMCs in 5% human AB serum with IL-2. The source is a human donor in good health. This chain links TRBV3-1 (or the pseudogene TRBV3-2) with TRBJ1-2, with TRBD1 matching 9 bases. The sample comprised CD4+ T cells from PBMCs, cultured in vitro. Written as DNA, the CDR3 is TGTGCCAGCAGCCAGACCCCCGGGACAGGGTTCTTC. Residues: CASSQTPGTGFF.